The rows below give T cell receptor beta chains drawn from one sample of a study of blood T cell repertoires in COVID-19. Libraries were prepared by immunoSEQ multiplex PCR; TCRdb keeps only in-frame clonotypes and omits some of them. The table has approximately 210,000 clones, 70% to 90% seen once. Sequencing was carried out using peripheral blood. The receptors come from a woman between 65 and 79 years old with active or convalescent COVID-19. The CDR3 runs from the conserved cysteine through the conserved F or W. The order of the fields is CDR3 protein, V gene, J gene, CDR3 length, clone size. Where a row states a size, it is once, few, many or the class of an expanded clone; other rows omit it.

cdr3_aa: CASSILLVAAGEAFF; v_call: TRBV19; j_call: TRBJ1-1; cdr3_length: 15; clone_size: NA
cdr3_aa: CASRETGDGELFF; v_call: TRBV7-9; j_call: TRBJ2-2; cdr3_length: 13; clone_size: once
cdr3_aa: CATLASPGQHSGANVLTF; v_call: TRBV28; j_call: TRBJ2-6; cdr3_length: 18; clone_size: NA
cdr3_aa: CASSAQGEQADTQYF; v_call: TRBV2; j_call: TRBJ2-3; cdr3_length: 15; clone_size: NA
cdr3_aa: CASSLGGGQKPYNEQFF; v_call: TRBV5-4; j_call: TRBJ2-1; cdr3_length: 17; clone_size: NA
cdr3_aa: CASSLRQGIDEQYF; v_call: TRBV28; j_call: TRBJ2-7; cdr3_length: 14; clone_size: once
cdr3_aa: CALDSNEKLFF; v_call: TRBV30; j_call: TRBJ1-4; cdr3_length: 11; clone_size: NA
cdr3_aa: CASSRGQGAADTQYF; v_call: TRBV7-3; j_call: TRBJ2-3; cdr3_length: 15; clone_size: NA
cdr3_aa: CASSQHPGLAAETQYF; v_call: TRBV3-1/TRBV3-2; j_call: TRBJ2-5; cdr3_length: 16; clone_size: once
cdr3_aa: CASSQVRDSYQPQHF; v_call: TRBV3-1/TRBV3-2; j_call: TRBJ1-5; cdr3_length: 15; clone_size: NA
cdr3_aa: CASSELWRGGETQYF; v_call: TRBV4-1; j_call: TRBJ2-5; cdr3_length: 15; clone_size: once
cdr3_aa: CASTPRPGWEQYF; v_call: TRBV9; j_call: TRBJ2-7; cdr3_length: 13; clone_size: NA
cdr3_aa: CAWSSKGNQPQHF; v_call: TRBV30; j_call: TRBJ1-5; cdr3_length: 13; clone_size: few
cdr3_aa: CASSNRGANEKLFF; v_call: TRBV3-1/TRBV3-2; j_call: TRBJ1-4; cdr3_length: 14; clone_size: few
cdr3_aa: CASSEGQWGGYTF; v_call: TRBV28; j_call: TRBJ1-2; cdr3_length: 13; clone_size: once
cdr3_aa: CASGPDRGGTQYF; v_call: TRBV12-5; j_call: TRBJ2-5; cdr3_length: 13; clone_size: once
cdr3_aa: CASSLAGQGSLF; v_call: TRBV5-1; j_call: TRBJ2-1; cdr3_length: 12; clone_size: NA
cdr3_aa: CASTGQVTNQPQHF; v_call: TRBV19; j_call: TRBJ1-5; cdr3_length: 14; clone_size: NA
cdr3_aa: CASSVGTSGSNEQFF; v_call: TRBV7-9; j_call: TRBJ2-1; cdr3_length: 15; clone_size: NA
cdr3_aa: CASSIVGQATNEKLFF; v_call: TRBV19; j_call: TRBJ1-4; cdr3_length: 16; clone_size: NA
cdr3_aa: CASSPEGARTEAFF; v_call: TRBV18; j_call: TRBJ1-1; cdr3_length: 14; clone_size: NA
cdr3_aa: CASFIEAFSEAFF; v_call: TRBV2; j_call: TRBJ1-1; cdr3_length: 13; clone_size: NA
cdr3_aa: CASGTGSYNEQFF; v_call: TRBV11-3; j_call: TRBJ2-1; cdr3_length: 13; clone_size: NA
cdr3_aa: CASSLDRDDEQFF; v_call: TRBV11-3; j_call: TRBJ2-1; cdr3_length: 13; clone_size: NA
cdr3_aa: CASGLAREQFF; v_call: TRBV28; j_call: TRBJ2-1; cdr3_length: 11; clone_size: NA
cdr3_aa: CAISSGLAGASYEQYF; v_call: TRBV10-3; j_call: TRBJ2-7; cdr3_length: 16; clone_size: NA
cdr3_aa: CASSHTDSGYGYTF; v_call: TRBV7-3; j_call: TRBJ1-2; cdr3_length: 14; clone_size: NA
cdr3_aa: CASSLTERYEQFF; v_call: TRBV18; j_call: TRBJ2-1; cdr3_length: 13; clone_size: NA
cdr3_aa: CASSLAGHAQYF; v_call: TRBV5-8; j_call: TRBJ2-3; cdr3_length: 12; clone_size: NA
cdr3_aa: CASSPSGGATDTQYF; v_call: TRBV9; j_call: TRBJ2-3; cdr3_length: 15; clone_size: NA
cdr3_aa: CASSIREDTEAFF; v_call: TRBV5-1; j_call: TRBJ1-1; cdr3_length: 13; clone_size: NA
cdr3_aa: CASSLVVQGSGEQYF; v_call: TRBV7-2; j_call: TRBJ2-7; cdr3_length: 15; clone_size: NA